This T cell receptor beta chain emerged from a study of blood T cell repertoires in COVID-19. Across the study: Spain, Italy and the United States supplied samples that represented acute and convalescent COVID-19.

Trimming left V 0 bases short and J 4 bases short, with 16 bases between. CDR1 is LGHDT and CDR2 is YNNKEL in the germline V gene (reference sequence). The CDR3 is 17 amino acids. Methods used by the authors: Amplifying reference gene primers gave estimates of nucleated cell counts. Using immunoSEQ multiplex PCR, the repertoire was profiled, and TCRdb retains in-frame clones only, with some absent. V and J calls and clone size are those listed in that table; D and trimming were worked out from the DNA. The top ten hold around 1.4% of the sample, which has almost 300,000 clones, about 87% seen once. This chain links TRBV3-1 (or the pseudogene TRBV3-2) with TRBJ2-1, with D uncertain. Specimen: peripheral blood. This TCR was recovered from a man between 65 and 85 years old with acute or convalescent COVID-19. As DNA, the CDR3 is TGTGCCAGCAGCCAAGATTGGGCTCGCCGAGAGTACAATGAGCAGTTCTTC. This encodes CASSQDWARREYNEQFF.